This T cell receptor (beta chain) was retrieved from a study of blood T cell repertoires in COVID-19. Study background: Material from acute and convalescent COVID-19 was sourced from the United States, Italy and Spain. From T cells, B-cell-depleted T cells, or PBMCs came the material, which was cDNA or gDNA.

As originally analysed: Reference gene primer amplification gave estimated nucleated cell counts. Only in-frame clones appear in the TCRdb table, and some are missing; sequencing was by immunoSEQ multiplex PCR. V and J calls and clone size come straight from that table; D and trimming were deduced from the DNA. The profile covers about 130,000 clones, with about 80% appearing a single time and approximately 3.9% taken by the ten largest. Sequencing was done on a sample of peripheral blood. The sequence was collected from a woman aged 45 to 65 with acute or convalescent COVID-19.

The CDR3 protein is CASSPPGLAGGETQYF. DNA for the CDR3: TGTGCCAGCTCACCCCCGGGACTAGCGGGAGGTGAGACCCAGTACTTC. The rearrangement joins TRBV18 to TRBJ2-5; 15 bases line up with TRBD2. The junction had 4 bases not matched to a gene; V was cut back by 3 bases and J by 5 bases. There are 16 residues in the CDR3. Germline CDR1 and CDR2: KGHSH and LQKENI.